These T cell receptor beta chains were read from a single sample in a study of T cell changes during pregnancy in multiple sclerosis. The data were produced by immunoSEQ multiplex PCR, yet TCRdb's version contains in-frame clones alone and is incomplete. Of 55,000 to 70,000 clones in the sample, about 92% were seen once. The material was peripheral blood, obtained in the second trimester of pregnancy. All receptors derive from a female donor in good health, enrolled as a control in a pregnancy study. CDR3s include the opening cysteine and the closing phenylalanine or tryptophan. The D gene is left open where the match is weak. The size of a clone is reported for some rows only, either as once, few or many, or as a class for expanded clones.

clone_size j_call d_call v_call cdr3_aa cdr3_nt
. TRBJ2-5 TRBD1 TRBV5-4 CASSFQGTGTETQYF TGTGCCAGCAGTTTTCAAGGGACAGGGACAGAGACCCAGTACTTC
. TRBJ2-1 TRBD2 TRBV5-1 CASSLTISTSGRPYNEQFF TGCGCCAGCAGCTTGACAATTTCTACTAGCGGGAGGCCCTACAATGAGCAGTTCTTC
once TRBJ2-7 TRBD2 TRBV6-6 CASSPSGGYEQYF TGTGCCAGCAGCCCTAGCGGAGGCTACGAGCAGTACTTC
few TRBJ1-2 TRBD1 TRBV19 CASSVDRGRAYGYTF TGTGCCAGTAGTGTAGACAGGGGGCGCGCCTATGGCTACACCTTC
. TRBJ2-3 TRBD2 TRBV5-6 CASSLAAGLTTDTQYF TGTGCCAGCAGCTTGGCAGCGGGACTAACCACAGATACGCAGTATTTT
. TRBJ2-7 . TRBV6-4 CASSARGQYYEQYF TGTGCCAGCAGTGCCCGGGGTCAGTACTACGAGCAGTACTTC
. TRBJ2-1 . TRBV4-2 CASSQNTGGPDKGNEQFF TGTGCCAGCAGCCAAAACACCGGCGGGCCTGATAAAGGCAATGAGCAGTTCTTC
once TRBJ2-2 . TRBV7-3 CASSLEGFTGELFF TGTGCCAGCAGCTTAGAGGGATTCACCGGGGAGCTGTTTTTT
. TRBJ2-1 . TRBV27 CASSLGAFYNEQFF TGTGCCAGCAGTTTGGGAGCATTCTACAATGAGCAGTTCTTC
. TRBJ1-2 . TRBV18 CASSQDRDGYTF TGTGCCAGCTCACAAGACAGAGATGGCTACACCTTC
. TRBJ2-7 . TRBV30 CAWSIAHSYEQYF TGTGCCTGGAGTATCGCACACTCCTACGAGCAGTACTTC
. TRBJ2-3 . TRBV10-3 CAISQGGTQYF TGTGCCATCTCTCAGGGAGGTACGCAGTATTTT
. TRBJ1-2 . TRBV28 CASSLTRNYGYTF TGTGCCAGCAGTTTGACGCGGAACTATGGCTACACCTTC
. TRBJ2-3 . TRBV29-1 CSVASPEITDTQYF TGCAGCGTGGCTAGCCCCGAGATCACAGATACGCAGTATTTT
. TRBJ2-1 . TRBV5-6 CASSLGPSYNEQFF TGTGCCAGCAGCTTGGGGCCCTCCTACAATGAGCAGTTCTTC
. TRBJ2-5 TRBD2 TRBV7-2 CASSQGGSQETQYF TGTGCCAGCAGCCAGGGCGGGAGCCAAGAGACCCAGTACTTC
few TRBJ1-5 . TRBV2 CASSEGLLNQPQHF TGTGCCAGCAGTGAAGGGCTCCTGAATCAGCCCCAGCATTTT
. TRBJ2-2 TRBD2 TRBV7-2 CASSSSPGAGVLFF TGTGCCAGCAGCTCCAGCCCGGGAGCGGGAGTGCTGTTTTTT
. TRBJ1-2 . TRBV19 CASSNRRYGYTF TGTGCCAGTAGTAATCGGCGGTATGGCTACACCTTC
. TRBJ1-5 . TRBV28 CASSQTEGHQPQHF TGTGCCAGCAGTCAGACAGAAGGGCATCAGCCCCAGCATTTT
. TRBJ2-6 TRBD2 TRBV7-2 CASTGSGTSGANVLTF TGTGCCAGCACCGGTAGCGGGACCTCTGGGGCCAACGTCCTGACTTTC
. TRBJ2-2 . TRBV19 CASSSLGTTNTGELFF TGTGCCAGTAGTTCCCTCGGGACAACGAACACCGGGGAGCTGTTTTTT
. TRBJ2-3 . TRBV6-5 CASSSRSGTSTDTQYF TGTGCCAGCAGTTCCCGTAGCGGAACTAGCACAGATACGCAGTATTTT
. TRBJ2-5 TRBD2 TRBV7-9 CASSLGLAGASGYQETQYF TGTGCCAGCAGCCTCGGACTAGCGGGAGCCAGTGGGTACCAAGAGACCCAGTACTTC
once TRBJ2-1 . TRBV9 CASSVRSSYNEQFF TGTGCCAGCAGCGTAAGGAGTAGTTACAATGAGCAGTTCTTC
. TRBJ2-1 TRBD2 TRBV7-3 CASSLGLAGGPANEQFF TGTGCCAGCAGCTTAGGACTAGCGGGAGGGCCTGCCAATGAGCAGTTCTTC
. TRBJ1-5 . TRBV5-6 CASSLGSRGSNQPQHF TGTGCCAGCAGCTTGGGCAGCCGAGGTAGCAATCAGCCCCAGCATTTT
. TRBJ2-3 TRBD2 TRBV29-1 CSVDGGDNTDTQYF TGCAGCGTCGACGGGGGGGATAACACAGATACGCAGTATTTT
. TRBJ2-3 TRBD2 TRBV7-3 CASSLGSAGADTQYF TGTGCCAGCAGCTTAGGATCTGCGGGAGCAGATACGCAGTATTTT
. TRBJ1-4 . TRBV6-1 CASTPARNEKLFF TGTGCCAGCACCCCAGCCAGGAATGAAAAACTGTTTTTT
. TRBJ2-7 TRBD2 TRBV5-6 CASSVGLAGIEQYF TGTGCCAGCTCGGTAGGGCTAGCGGGGATCGAGCAGTACTTC
. TRBJ1-6 TRBD1 TRBV5-4 CASSFWTGVNSPLHF TGTGCCAGCAGCTTCTGGACAGGCGTGAATTCACCCCTCCACTTT
medium-sized TRBJ2-7 . TRBV28 CASSKTTGGQYF TGTGCCAGCAGTAAGACTACCGGTGGGCAGTACTTC
once TRBJ2-3 . TRBV27 CASSLTTQVSSTDTQYF TGTGCCAGCAGTTTAACCACACAAGTCTCTAGCACAGATACGCAGTATTTT
. TRBJ1-1 TRBD1 TRBV28 CASSLWAGGMAEAFF TGTGCCAGCAGTTTGTGGGCAGGGGGAATGGCTGAAGCTTTCTTT
. TRBJ1-1 . TRBV7-2 CASSRTDYTEAFF TGTGCCAGCAGCCGGACAGATTACACTGAAGCTTTCTTT